The source of this T cell receptor (beta chain) is a study of OX40 agonist ivuxolimab in advanced cancers. CDR3 size: 16 residues. Trimming took off 6 bases at V and 2 bases at J, with 17 bases between the two ends. The germline V gene has CDR1 MDHEN and CDR2 SYDVKM. Libraries were prepared by immunoSEQ multiplex PCR; TCRdb keeps only in-frame clonotypes and omits some of them. In the table there are 70,000 or so clones, 80% to 85% of which are singletons. This clonotype originated in an adult with an advanced solid tumor such as melanoma, head and neck, liver or kidney cancer. This chain connects TRBV28 to TRBJ2-1, with D perhaps TRBD2 (7 bases). The input for sequencing was CD4+ or CD8+ T cells sorted from blood, taken in a trial of the OX40 agonist ivuxolimab. CDR3 sequence (DNA): TGTGCCAGCAGCCGAGGGGGAGGGCTTCCCTACAATGAGCAGTTCTTC. It translates to CASSRGGGLPYNEQFF.